This TCR beta chain appears in the sequencing data of a study of shared clonotypes between healthy human individuals. CD45RA+ naive and CD45RA-negative memory subsets were separated from CD4+ cells. Findings and limits, study-wide: All-four-donor shared clonotypes had higher generation probabilities than non-shared clonotypes did. Among donors, sharing of clonotypes was expected to be affected by sequencing depth.

This table comes from immunoSEQ multiplex PCR, and its TCRdb copy is limited to in-frame clones, with some not included. Of 2 million to 2.5 million clones in the sample, roughly 95% were seen once. With regard to this clone: Its antigen is as yet unknown.

What was sequenced was naive CD4+ T cells sorted from blood. Subset specified: CD45RA+ positively selected. This TCR derives from a man younger than 35 in good health.

The CDR3 DNA reads as TGTGCCAGTAGGTGGACAGCGAACACCGGGGAGCTGTTTTTT. Amino acid sequence: CASRWTANTGELFF. V is TRBV19 and J is TRBJ2-2, with a tentative D call TRBD1 (6 bases). The CDR3 contains 14 residues. Trimming left V 6 bases short and J 0 bases short, with 8 bases between. The germline V gene encodes CDR1 LNHDA and CDR2 SQIVND (reference sequence).